This T cell receptor (beta chain) was identified during a study of shared clonotypes between healthy human individuals. The study's findings and limits: A generally larger estimated richness was seen in naive subsets than in memory subsets. Limited genetic and exposure-history diversity came from having few donors.

Remarks on this clone: No antigen is known for it. Other DNA sequences of this sample code for an identical CDR3.

Per germline, CDR1 MNHEY and CDR2 SVGAGI. V was pared by 0 bases and J by 7 bases, with 6 bases between. The CDR3 is 12 amino acids. As defined, naive CD8 cells were CD45RO-negative and positively selected for CCR7, with terminally differentiated effector memory CD45RA+ cells excluded. The donors, healthy adults who were HIV-negative, had experienced no recent acute infections or vaccinations. At the deep level, the assay was run. Some clones are missing from TCRdb's copy, which holds only in-frame ones; the method was immunoSEQ multiplex PCR. The data show some 1,900,000 clones, with about 95% seen just once and 0.9% to 1.5% held by the top ten.

The TCR sequence derives from a young man in good health. The chain employs TRBV6-5 and TRBJ1-1; D not resolved. Material for sequencing was naive CD8+ T cells sorted from blood. CDR3 in DNA: TGTGCCAGCAGTTACTCGGAGGGTGAAGCTTTCTTT. Translation: CASSYSEGEAFF.